This T cell receptor beta chain was retrieved from a study of shared clonotypes between healthy human individuals. Study as a whole: Donors consisted of two women and three men between 18 and 49. Three CD4 naive, three CD4 memory, two CD8 naive and one CD8 memory plate were used per donor.

This clone was seen at least ten times. Its antigen remains unknown. Per sorted-subset replicate PCR, input was around 200 ng DNA, representing tens of thousands of T cell genomes. The repertoire was sequenced with immunoSEQ multiplex PCR; TCRdb's copy has only in-frame clones and lacks some. The sample holds under 750,000 clones; 72% are singletons and the top ten take around 1.7%. Study outcomes and limitations: With four donors compared, about 5% of naive CD4 clonotypes were shared.

This TCR was recovered from a woman in her twenties or thirties in good health. Specimen: memory CD4+ T cells sorted from blood. This sample's subset: CD45RA-negative fraction.

The CDR3 reads CASSEGPPAHQPQHF. The DNA for the CDR3 is TGTGCCAGCAGTGAAGGGCCGCCTGCCCATCAGCCCCAGCATTTT. V gene TRBV2 combines with J gene TRBJ1-5; no clear D gene. Between the trimmed V and J ends, which lost 1 base and 5 bases, there was a span of 12 bases. CDR3 length: 15 amino acids. Germline V gene sequence: CDR1 SNHLY, CDR2 FYNNEI.